One and the same sample provided the 2 T cell receptor beta chains below, sequenced in a study of shared clonotypes between healthy human individuals. Repertoires were generated with immunoSEQ multiplex PCR, while TCRdb's copy carries only in-frame clones and drops some. The table lists some 1,900,000 clones, approximately 95% of them singletons. Cells designated naive CD8 were CD45RO-negative and were positively selected for CCR7, with terminally differentiated effector memory CD45RA+ cells excluded. The source material was naive CD8+ T cells sorted from blood. The receptors were gathered from a man between 18 and 35 years old in good health.

A remark on this clone: This CDR3 is also generated by other DNA sequences in the sample. The chain joins TRBV6-5 to TRBJ2-1, with TRBD2 matching over 8 bases. V dropped 3 bases and J dropped 7; count of bases not matched to a gene: 5. Germline V CDR1 and CDR2: MNHEY, SVGAGI. The length of the CDR3 is 14 residues. The CDR3: CASSYPGGRNEQFF. CDR3 DNA sequence: TGTGCCAGCAGTTATCCGGGGGGGCGAAATGAGCAGTTCTTC.

This clone was seen more than once but under ten times. The V gene is TRBV10-3, the J gene TRBJ2-3, with 13 bases fitting TRBD2. V was clipped by 2 bases and J by 1 base; unmatched bases: 12. The CDR3 is 20 residues long. Looked up from germline, CDR1 is ENHRY and CDR2 is SYGVKD. In DNA form, the CDR3 reads TGTGCCATCAGTGAGCCCACCGGGACTAGCGGGACGGGTGGCACAGATACGCAGTATTTT. Encoded protein: CAISEPTGTSGTGGTDTQYF.